The present entry profiles one T cell receptor beta chain with its context. Its specificity is unknown. Each donor's status was that of a healthy bone marrow donor. These data are taken from a study of cytomegalovirus exposure and HLA in healthy donors. Study results and limitations: Donor immune exposure was known only as CMV serostatus.

This CDR3 is 16 amino acids long. V shed 8 bases and J shed 2 bases, with 21 bases lying between them. Per germline, CDR1 SGHNT and CDR2 YYREEE (reference sequence). Researchers ran the PCR with 60 Vbeta and 13 Jbeta primers. The method was immunoSEQ multiplex PCR; TCRdb's version includes in-frame clones alone and lacks a portion of them. The data hold about 110,000 clones, with 70% to 85% observed a single time. Sequencing used PBMCs. This sequence was found in a man aged 55 to 70 in good health and CMV-seronegative. The chain couples TRBV5-4 to TRBJ2-3; tentative D call: TRBD1 (6 bases). CDR3 DNA: TGTGCCAGTCCGAGCCTAAGAGGGGGAACCACAGATACGCAGTATTTT. Encoded protein: CASPSLRGGTTDTQYF.